The 31 T cell receptor beta chains below come from one sample, sequenced in a study of OX40 agonist ivuxolimab in advanced cancers. Assay used: immunoSEQ multiplex PCR; TCRdb lists only in-frame clones, some missing. The data contain about 75,000 clones, about nine tenths of them singletons. Sequences were derived from CD4+ or CD8+ T cells sorted from blood, sampled in a trial of the OX40 agonist ivuxolimab. These receptors came from an adult with an advanced solid tumor such as melanoma, head and neck, liver or kidney cancer.

The CDR3 sequence is CASRESFSNQPQHF. DNA for the CDR3: TGTGCCAGCAGGGAAAGCTTTAGCAATCAGCCCCAGCATTTT. The J gene is TRBJ1-5, the V gene TRBV7-2; D uncertain. Germline-derived CDR1 and CDR2 are SGHTA and FQGNSA. The CDR3 runs 14 residues. V shed 6 bases and J shed 0 bases, with 9 bases lying between them.

In this sample, this clone turned up a few times. The chain recombines TRBV2 with TRBJ1-5, with a possible D match to TRBD1 (5 bases). This CDR3 contains 12 residues. Germline values: CDR1 SNHLY, CDR2 FYNNEI. V was cut by 5 bases and J by 4 bases, with 6 bases left in between. CDR3 sequence: CASSSGNQPQHF. In DNA form, the CDR3 reads TGTGCCAGCAGTTCAGGGAATCAGCCCCAGCATTTT.

V is TRBV7-2 and J is TRBJ2-7, with 7 bases matching TRBD1. Germline V CDR1 and CDR2: SGHTA, FQGNSA. J lost 5 bases, V lost 5 bases, and 9 bases had no gene match. This CDR3 comprises 14 residues. The CDR3 DNA sequence: TGTGCCAGCAGCATCACACAGGGGCTGAACGAGCAGTACTTC. Amino acids: CASSITQGLNEQYF.

This chain connects TRBV7-2 to TRBJ2-5; 15 bases map to TRBD2. Germline V lookup: CDR1 SGHTA, CDR2 FQGNSA. The V and J ends lost 2 bases and 5 bases, in that order; junction bases with no gene match: 9. The length of the CDR3 is 18 residues. The CDR3 reads CASSLYPPGLAGGETQYF. The CDR3 coding sequence is TGTGCCAGCAGCTTATACCCGCCCGGACTAGCGGGAGGGGAGACCCAGTACTTC.

V gene TRBV9 combines with J gene TRBJ2-6, with D possibly matching TRBD1 (6 bases). V lost 0 bases and J 4 bases, leaving 11 bases between the germline ends. The V gene's germline CDR1 is SGDLS and CDR2 YYNGEE. The CDR3 is made up of 16 amino acids. Written as DNA, the CDR3 is TGTGCCAGCAGCGTAGCTACAGGGCCCGGGGCCAACGTCCTGACTTTC. This sequence encodes CASSVATGPGANVLTF.

The chain joins TRBV18 to TRBJ2-7, with 12 bases identical to TRBD1. The V segment lost 3 bases and the J segment 7 bases; nucleotides outside the gene matches: 4. The CDR3 loop spans 14 amino acids. Germline-derived CDR1 and CDR2 are KGHSH and LQKENI. CDR3 amino acids: CASSPWDRGLEQYF. CDR3 nucleotide sequence: TGTGCCAGCTCACCCTGGGACAGGGGGCTTGAGCAGTACTTC. The full variable domain, rest sourced from reference TRBV18 and TRBJ2-7, is NAGVMQNPRHLVRRRGQEARLRCSPMKGHSHVYWYRQLPEEGLKFMVYLQKENIIDESGMPKERFSAEFPKEGPSILRIQQVVRGDSAAYFCASSPWDRGLEQYFGPGTRLTVT.

The chain has TRBV18 and TRBJ2-1, with D perhaps TRBD1 (6 bases). V was clipped by 3 bases and J by 8 bases, with 14 bases between them. CDR1 KGHSH and CDR2 LQKENI come from the germline V gene. The CDR3 totals 14 residues. CDR3 sequence (DNA): TGTGCCAGCTCACCGGGGCAGGGGTGGGATGAGCAGTTCTTC. Protein: CASSPGQGWDEQFF. Together with reference TRBV18 and TRBJ2-1, the CDR3 gives the full variable domain: NAGVMQNPRHLVRRRGQEARLRCSPMKGHSHVYWYRQLPEEGLKFMVYLQKENIIDESGMPKERFSAEFPKEGPSILRIQQVVRGDSAAYFCASSPGQGWDEQFFGPGTRLTVL.

This clone was counted once. The chain carries TRBV5-4 and TRBJ2-5, with TRBD2 matching over 10 bases. The J call may be wrong; the DNA end is better matched by TRBJ2-7. The CDR3 has 16 amino acids. Per the germline V gene, CDR1 is SGHNT and CDR2 is YYREEE (reference sequence). CDR3 protein: CASSLGLAGVSYEQYF. As DNA, the CDR3 is TGTGCCAGCAGCTTGGGGCTAGCGGGAGTCTCCTACGAGCAGTACTTC.

DNA of the CDR3: TGCGCCAGCAGCTGGAGGGGACAGGGAGCAGATACGCAGTATTTT. It translates to CASSWRGQGADTQYF. V usage is TRBV5-1 and J usage is TRBJ2-3, with 9 bases fitting TRBD1. J was trimmed by 4 bases and V by 3 bases; bases with no gene match: 6. There are 15 residues in the CDR3. Germline V lookup: CDR1 SGHRS, CDR2 YFSETQ.

The chain joins TRBV6-5 to TRBJ2-7; D call uncertain. CDR1 is MNHEY, CDR2 SVGAGI, per germline. The CDR3 has 14 amino acids. Trimming took 5 bases from V and 4 from J, leaving 15 bases between them. The CDR3, as DNA: TGTGCCAGCAGTCACTACGACGCTAAATACGAGCAGTACTTC. It encodes CASSHYDAKYEQYF.

The chain carries TRBV29-1 and TRBJ2-5, with D perhaps TRBD1 (5 bases). This CDR3 contains 12 residues. Trimming took 4 bases from V and 2 from J, leaving 8 bases between them. The germline CDR1 and CDR2 sequences are SQVTM and ANQGSEA. The CDR3 DNA reads as TGCAGCGTTGGGGGCCATCAAGAGACCCAGTACTTC. It is translated as CSVGGHQETQYF. Full variable domain (remainder filled in from reference TRBV29-1 and TRBJ2-5): SAVISQKPSRDICQRGTSLTIQCQVDSQVTMMFWYRQQPGQSLTLIATANQGSEATYESGFVIDKFPISRPNLTFSTLTVSNMSPEDSSIYLCSVGGHQETQYFGPGTRLLVL.

The J gene is TRBJ2-2, the V gene TRBV9; 8 nucleotides line up with TRBD1. CDR1 is SGDLS, CDR2 YYNGEE, per germline. V was pared by 0 bases and J by 6 bases, with 4 bases of the junction left unmatched. The CDR3 has 15 amino acids. The CDR3 DNA is TGTGCCAGCAGCGTAGCCAGGGGGCAGCCCGGGGAGCTGTTTTTT. Translated: CASSVARGQPGELFF.

J is TRBJ1-5 and V is TRBV27, with D tentatively TRBD1 (5 bases). Trimming removed 2 bases from V and 9 bases from J, with 11 bases in between. The CDR3 consists of 13 residues. CDR1 and CDR2 (germline): MNHEY, SMNVEV (reference sequence). The DNA of the CDR3 is TGTGCCAGCAGTTTAACCCCCCAGGGGCCCCAGCATTTT. Amino acid sequence: CASSLTPQGPQHF.

The rearrangement links TRBV9 to TRBJ2-2, with D perhaps assigned TRBD1 or TRBD2 (5 bases each). The CDR3 contains 16 residues. CDR1 and CDR2 (germline): SGDLS, YYNGEE. Trimming stripped 3 bases from V and 5 bases from J, with 17 bases between. CDR3 DNA sequence: TGTGCCAGCAGCGCAGAAGGGGACGGATCGACCGGGGAGCTGTTTTTT. Protein: CASSAEGDGSTGELFF.

The CDR3 DNA is TGCGCCAGCAGCTTGGATCCGAATCTGAACACTGAAGCTTTCTTT. Amino acid sequence: CASSLDPNLNTEAFF. The chain recombines TRBV5-1 with TRBJ1-1; unclear D gene. Germline CDR1 and CDR2: SGHRS and YFSETQ. This CDR3 contains 15 residues. Between the trimmed V and J ends, which lost 0 bases and 0 bases, there was a span of 9 bases.

This rearrangement joins TRBV5-1 to TRBJ2-1; no firm D call. The CDR3 has 16 residues. V lost 4 bases and J 0 bases, leaving 14 bases between the germline ends. Germline loops: CDR1 SGHRS, CDR2 YFSETQ. The CDR3 nucleotides read TGCGCCAGCAGCGACCCCCGACAAAGCTCCTACAATGAGCAGTTCTTC. This translates into CASSDPRQSSYNEQFF.

J is TRBJ2-7 and V is TRBV11-2; D call uncertain. The V end was cut by 1 base, the J end by 2 bases, with 12 bases between. CDR3 size: 15 residues. Per germline, CDR1 SGHAT and CDR2 FQNNGV. The CDR3 DNA reads as TGTGCCAGCAGCTTAGGGTTAGGGCTTGCCTACGAGCAGTACTTC. Translating it yields CASSLGLGLAYEQYF. Full variable domain (remainder filled in from reference TRBV11-2 and TRBJ2-7): EAGVAQSPRYKIIEKRQSVAFWCNPISGHATLYWYQQILGQGPKLLIQFQNNGVVDDSQLPKDRFSAERLKGVDSTLKIQPAKLEDSAVYLCASSLGLGLAYEQYFGPGTRLTVT.

The chain joins TRBV6-6 to TRBJ1-5, with 8 bases lining up with TRBD1. J gave up 7 bases and V 4 bases, and 6 bases lay outside the gene matches. The CDR3 length is 14 residues. In germline, CDR1 is MNHNY, CDR2 SVGAGI (reference sequence). CDR3 sequence: CASSSGQGRQPQHF. The CDR3 region has the DNA TGTGCCAGCAGTTCCGGACAGGGCAGGCAGCCCCAGCATTTT.

The chain couples TRBV28 to TRBJ1-2; D remains ambiguous. V shed 3 bases and J shed 6 bases, with 8 bases lying between them. This CDR3 is 12 amino acids long. CDR1 is MDHEN and CDR2 is SYDVKM in the germline V gene. CDR3 bases: TGTGCCAGCAGTTTCCGCCCTAATGGCTACACCTTC. This translates into CASSFRPNGYTF.

This chain uses TRBV7-2 with TRBJ1-5; 12 bases fit TRBD1. The CDR3 runs 19 residues. V was clipped by 5 bases and J by 7 bases; unmatched bases: 18. The V gene's germline CDR1 is SGHTA and CDR2 FQGNSA. The CDR3 sequence is CASSQKLRDRGRESQPQHF. The CDR3 DNA sequence: TGTGCCAGCAGCCAAAAACTCCGGGACAGGGGGCGTGAATCCCAGCCCCAGCATTTT.

The chain employs TRBV7-2 and TRBJ2-7; TRBD1 aligns across 8 bases. CDR1 SGHTA and CDR2 FQGNSA come from the germline V gene. V dropped 5 bases and J dropped 4; count of bases not matched to a gene: 7. The CDR3 runs 14 residues. The CDR3 bases are TGTGCCAGCAGCCCCGCCTGGACAGGGTACGAGCAGTACTTC. It is translated as CASSPAWTGYEQYF.

V and J are TRBV5-1 and TRBJ2-1; TRBD1 or TRBD2 may be the D gene (5 bases each). The germline gives CDR1 SGHRS, CDR2 YFSETQ. V was pared by 0 bases and J by 0 bases, with 10 bases between. The CDR3 has 16 residues. CDR3 in amino acids: CASSLEGESSYNEQFF. CDR3 DNA sequence: TGCGCCAGCAGCTTGGAAGGGGAGAGCTCCTACAATGAGCAGTTCTTC.

DNA for the CDR3: TGTGCTAGTGGTTTGGTACGGGAGACCCAGTACTTC. Translated: CASGLVRETQYF. The J gene is TRBJ2-5, the V gene TRBV12-5, with no clear D. V was shortened by 0 bases and J by 5 bases, with 4 bases between the two germline ends. Germline CDR1 reads LGHNT; CDR2 reads FRNRAP. CDR3 length: 12 amino acids.

V usage is TRBV2 and J usage is TRBJ2-5; D is tentatively TRBD1 or TRBD2 (5 bases each). CDR3 length equals 16 residues. The V end lost 6 bases, the J end lost 0 bases, and 17 bases lay between the germline ends. The germline V gene has CDR1 SNHLY and CDR2 FYNNEI. The CDR3 sequence is CASRGTPPRYQETQYF. In DNA form, the CDR3 reads TGTGCCAGCAGAGGGACCCCCCCAAGGTACCAAGAGACCCAGTACTTC.

In this sample, this clone turned up a few times. Additional DNA sequences in this sample encode the identical CDR3. The chain has TRBV9 and TRBJ1-1, with no clear D. Germline V gene lookup returns CDR1 SGDLS and CDR2 YYNGEE. The CDR3 consists of 14 residues. V lost 3 bases to trimming and J lost 2 bases, with 11 bases between them. CDR3 sequence: CASSADRTNTEAFF. The CDR3 DNA reads as TGTGCCAGCAGCGCGGACCGGACTAACACTGAAGCTTTCTTT.

The J gene is TRBJ1-1, the V gene TRBV29-1; 8 positions agree with TRBD1. The germline V gene encodes CDR1 SQVTM and CDR2 ANQGSEA. The CDR3 covers 13 residues. The J segment lost 0 bases and the V segment lost 7 bases, leaving 4 bases of the junction unmatched. Here the CDR3 reads CSARDRLNTEAFF. CDR3 in DNA: TGCAGCGCCCGGGACAGGTTGAACACTGAAGCTTTCTTT.

The chain carries TRBV5-4 and TRBJ1-2; D gene uncertain. The germline V and J ends were trimmed by 4 bases and 2 bases, with 18 bases remaining between them. This CDR3 region has 16 residues. CDR1 and CDR2 from the germline V gene are SGHNT and YYREEE (reference sequence). CDR3 amino acids: CASSPGSGNSNYGYTF. The CDR3, as DNA: TGTGCCAGCAGCCCGGGCTCGGGGAACTCGAACTATGGCTACACCTTC.

The genes are TRBV27 and TRBJ2-2; no clear D. CDR3 length equals 16 residues. Germline values: CDR1 MNHEY, CDR2 SMNVEV (reference sequence). V lost 7 bases and J lost 0, with 15 bases in between. The CDR3 spells CASTLRWTANTGELFF. DNA of the CDR3: TGTGCCAGCACCTTACGATGGACGGCGAACACCGGGGAGCTGTTTTTT.

The chain is built from TRBV5-1 and TRBJ1-1; a possible D gene is TRBD1 (5 bases). The CDR3 is 15 residues long. Trimming cost V 4 bases and J 5 bases, with 18 bases left between them. Germline lookup yields CDR1 SGHRS and CDR2 YFSETQ. DNA of the CDR3: TGCGCCAGCAGCCCCACCGGGACCCCGGGGACTGAAGCTTTCTTT. Protein: CASSPTGTPGTEAFF. The whole variable domain, remainder taken from reference TRBV5-1 and TRBJ1-1, is KAGVTQTPRYLIKTRGQQVTLSCSPISGHRSVSWYQQTPGQGLQFLFEYFSETQRNKGNFPGRFSGRQFSNSRSEMNVSTLELGDSALYLCASSPTGTPGTEAFFGQGTRLTVV.

This chain connects TRBV30 to TRBJ2-7, with D maybe TRBD1 (7 bases). Per the germline V gene, CDR1 is GTSNPN and CDR2 is SVGIG (reference sequence). The CDR3 runs 14 residues. V lost 0 bases, J lost 4 bases, and 13 bases lay in between. CDR3 protein: CAWSVTGRTYEQYF. Here the CDR3 DNA reads TGTGCCTGGAGTGTGACAGGGAGGACATACGAGCAGTACTTC.

CDR3 loop: CASTNGQGSLFF. The CDR3 DNA reads TGTGCCAGCACCAATGGACAGGGAAGTCTGTTCTTC. V gene TRBV6-5 combines with J gene TRBJ2-1, with 8 bases aligning to TRBD1. The CDR3 extends over 12 amino acids. V lost 7 bases to trimming and J lost 15 bases; unmatched junction nucleotides: 11. Looked up from germline, CDR1 is MNHEY and CDR2 is SVGAGI.